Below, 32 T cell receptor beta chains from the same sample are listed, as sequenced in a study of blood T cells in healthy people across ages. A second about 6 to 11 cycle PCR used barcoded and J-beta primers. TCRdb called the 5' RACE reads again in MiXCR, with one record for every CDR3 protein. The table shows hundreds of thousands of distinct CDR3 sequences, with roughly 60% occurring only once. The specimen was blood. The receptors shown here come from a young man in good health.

The CDR3 sequence: CASSWAGRGQETQYF. CDR3 sequence (DNA): TGTGCCAGCAGCTGGGCAGGGCGCGGGCAAGAGACCCAGTACTTC. The V gene is TRBV7-2, the J gene TRBJ2-5; TRBD1 or TRBD2 may be the D gene (5 bases each). The ends were cut back, 4 bases at V and 2 bases at J, with 14 bases in the middle. Germline CDR1 SGHTA, CDR2 FQGNSA. The CDR3 sequence is 15 residues long.

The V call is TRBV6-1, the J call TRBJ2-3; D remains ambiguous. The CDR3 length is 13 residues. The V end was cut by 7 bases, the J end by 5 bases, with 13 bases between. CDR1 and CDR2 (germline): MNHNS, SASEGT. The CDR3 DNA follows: TGTGCCAGCATTGCGCCTATGCTAGATACGCAGTATTTT. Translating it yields CASIAPMLDTQYF.

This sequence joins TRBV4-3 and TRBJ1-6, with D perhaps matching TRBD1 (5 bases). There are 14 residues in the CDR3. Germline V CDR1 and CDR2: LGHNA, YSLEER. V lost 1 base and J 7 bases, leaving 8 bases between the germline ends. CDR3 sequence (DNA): TGCGCCAGCAGCCAAGGGGGCAGAAATTCACCCCTCCACTTT. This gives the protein CASSQGGRNSPLHF.

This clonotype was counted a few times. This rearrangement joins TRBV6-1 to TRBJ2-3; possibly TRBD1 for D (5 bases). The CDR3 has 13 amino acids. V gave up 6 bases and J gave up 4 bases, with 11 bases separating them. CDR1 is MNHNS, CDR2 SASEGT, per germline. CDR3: CASSETVADTQYF. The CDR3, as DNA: TGTGCCAGCAGCGAGACAGTGGCAGATACGCAGTATTTT.

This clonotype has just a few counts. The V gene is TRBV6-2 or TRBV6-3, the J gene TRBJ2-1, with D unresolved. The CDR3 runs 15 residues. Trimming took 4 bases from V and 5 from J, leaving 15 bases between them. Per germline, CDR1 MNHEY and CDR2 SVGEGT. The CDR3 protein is CASSWASFGDNEQFF. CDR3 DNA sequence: TGTGCCAGCAGTTGGGCTTCGTTTGGGGACAATGAGCAGTTCTTC.

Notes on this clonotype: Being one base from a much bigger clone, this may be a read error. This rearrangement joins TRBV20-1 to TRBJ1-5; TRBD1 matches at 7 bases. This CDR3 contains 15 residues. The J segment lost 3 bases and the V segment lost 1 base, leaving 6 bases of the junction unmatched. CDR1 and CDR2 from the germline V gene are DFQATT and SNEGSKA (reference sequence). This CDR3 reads CSARGGTEINQPQHF. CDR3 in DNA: TGCAGTGCTAGAGGGGGGACAGAGATCAATCAGCCCCAGCATTTT.

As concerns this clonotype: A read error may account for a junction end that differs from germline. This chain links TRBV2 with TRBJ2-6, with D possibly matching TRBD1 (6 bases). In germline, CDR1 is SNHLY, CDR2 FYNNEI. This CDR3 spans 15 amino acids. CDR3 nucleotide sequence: TGTGCCAGCAGTAATGGACAGTCTGGGGCCAACGTCCCGACTTTC. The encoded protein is CASSNGQSGANVPTF.

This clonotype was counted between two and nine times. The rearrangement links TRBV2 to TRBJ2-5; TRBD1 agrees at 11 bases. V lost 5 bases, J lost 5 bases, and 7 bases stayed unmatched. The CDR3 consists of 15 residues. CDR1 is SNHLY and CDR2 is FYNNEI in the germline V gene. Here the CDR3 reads CASSLGQGAWETQYF. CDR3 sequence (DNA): TGTGCCAGCAGTCTCGGACAGGGGGCTTGGGAGACCCAGTACTTC.

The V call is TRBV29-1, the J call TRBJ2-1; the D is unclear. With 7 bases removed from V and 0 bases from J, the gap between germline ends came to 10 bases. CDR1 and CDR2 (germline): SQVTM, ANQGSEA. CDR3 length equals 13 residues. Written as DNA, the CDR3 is TGCAGCGCAGTCCGGAGCTCCTACAATGAGCAGTTCTTC. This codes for CSAVRSSYNEQFF.

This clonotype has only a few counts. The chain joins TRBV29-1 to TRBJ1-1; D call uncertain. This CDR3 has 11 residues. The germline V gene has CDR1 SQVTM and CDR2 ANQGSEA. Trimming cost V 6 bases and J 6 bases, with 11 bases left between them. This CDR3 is CSVTPRSEAFF. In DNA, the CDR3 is TGCAGCGTAACCCCAAGGTCTGAAGCTTTCTTT. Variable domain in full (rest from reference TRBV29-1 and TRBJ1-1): SAVISQKPSRDICQRGTSLTIQCQVDSQVTMMFWYRQQPGQSLTLIATANQGSEATYESGFVIDKFPISRPNLTFSTLTVSNMSPEDSSIYLCSVTPRSEAFFGQGTRLTVV.

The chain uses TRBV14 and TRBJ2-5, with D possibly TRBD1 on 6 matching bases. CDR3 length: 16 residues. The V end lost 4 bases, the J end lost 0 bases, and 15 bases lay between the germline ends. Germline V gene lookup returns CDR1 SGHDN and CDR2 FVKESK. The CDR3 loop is CASSPRGAAYQETQYF. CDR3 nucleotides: TGTGCCAGCAGCCCCAGGGGAGCGGCGTACCAAGAGACCCAGTACTTC.

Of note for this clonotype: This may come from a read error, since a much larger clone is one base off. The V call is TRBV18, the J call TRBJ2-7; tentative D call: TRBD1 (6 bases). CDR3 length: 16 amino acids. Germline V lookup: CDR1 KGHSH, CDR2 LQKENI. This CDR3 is CAGSPSNRESSYEQYF. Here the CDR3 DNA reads TGTGCCGGCTCACCCAGCAACAGGGAAAGCTCCTACGAGCAGTACTTC.

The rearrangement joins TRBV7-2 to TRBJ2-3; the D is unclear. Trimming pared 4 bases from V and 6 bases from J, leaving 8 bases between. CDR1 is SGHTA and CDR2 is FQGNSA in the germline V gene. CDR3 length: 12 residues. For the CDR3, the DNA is TGTGCCAGCAGCTCGACTTTGGATACGCAGTATTTT. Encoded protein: CASSSTLDTQYF.

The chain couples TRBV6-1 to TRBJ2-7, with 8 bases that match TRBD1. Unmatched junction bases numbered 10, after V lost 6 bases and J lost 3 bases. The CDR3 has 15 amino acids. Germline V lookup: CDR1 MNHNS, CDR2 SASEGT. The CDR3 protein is CASSELETGVYEQYF. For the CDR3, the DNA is TGTGCCAGCAGCGAGTTGGAGACAGGGGTCTACGAGCAGTACTTC.

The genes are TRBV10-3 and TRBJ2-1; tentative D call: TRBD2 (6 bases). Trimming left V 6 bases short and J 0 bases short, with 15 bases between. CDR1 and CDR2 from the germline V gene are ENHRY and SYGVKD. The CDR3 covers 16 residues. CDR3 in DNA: TGTGCCATCAGCCTATTAGGGGACTCCTCCTACAATGAGCAGTTCTTC. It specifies CAISLLGDSSYNEQFF.

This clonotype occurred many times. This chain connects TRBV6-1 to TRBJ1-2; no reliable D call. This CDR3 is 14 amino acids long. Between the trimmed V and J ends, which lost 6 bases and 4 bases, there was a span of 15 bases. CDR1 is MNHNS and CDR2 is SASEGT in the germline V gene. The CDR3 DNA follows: TGTGCCAGCAGGACGTCGCAGAATATCTATGGCTACACCTTC. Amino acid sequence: CASRTSQNIYGYTF.

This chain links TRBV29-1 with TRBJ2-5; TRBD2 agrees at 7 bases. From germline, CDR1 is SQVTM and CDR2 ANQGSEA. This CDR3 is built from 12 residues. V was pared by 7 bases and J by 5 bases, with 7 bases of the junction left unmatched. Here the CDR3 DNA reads TGCAGCGGCGGGGGTAGGAGGGAGACCCAGTACTTC. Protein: CSGGGRRETQYF.

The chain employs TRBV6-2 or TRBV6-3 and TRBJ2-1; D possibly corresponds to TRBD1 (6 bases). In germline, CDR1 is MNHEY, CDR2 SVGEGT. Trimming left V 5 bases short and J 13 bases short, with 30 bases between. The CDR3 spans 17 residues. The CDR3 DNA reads TGTGCCAGCAGTCCTGCCGCCCGGACAGATTTCCTACGAGGACAGTTCTTC. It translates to CASSPAARTDFLRGQFF.

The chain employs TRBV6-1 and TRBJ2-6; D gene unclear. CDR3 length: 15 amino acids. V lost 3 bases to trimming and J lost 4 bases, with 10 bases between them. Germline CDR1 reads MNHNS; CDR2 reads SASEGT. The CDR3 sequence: CASSEGGAGANVLTF. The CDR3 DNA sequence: TGTGCCAGCAGTGAGGGTGGAGCCGGGGCCAACGTCCTGACTTTC.

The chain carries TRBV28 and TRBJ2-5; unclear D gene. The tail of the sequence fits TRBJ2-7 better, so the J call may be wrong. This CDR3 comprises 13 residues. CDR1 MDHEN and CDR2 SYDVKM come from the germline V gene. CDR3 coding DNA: TGTGCCAGCAGTAGAGGTTTTTCGAACGAGCAGTACTTC. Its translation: CASSRGFSNEQYF.

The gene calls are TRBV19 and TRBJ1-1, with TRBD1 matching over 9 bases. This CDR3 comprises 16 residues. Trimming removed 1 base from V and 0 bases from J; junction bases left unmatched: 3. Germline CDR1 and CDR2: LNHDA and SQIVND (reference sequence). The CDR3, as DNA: TGTGCCAGTAGTATAGGAGGGACAGGGATGAACACTGAAGCTTTCTTT. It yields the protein CASSIGGTGMNTEAFF.

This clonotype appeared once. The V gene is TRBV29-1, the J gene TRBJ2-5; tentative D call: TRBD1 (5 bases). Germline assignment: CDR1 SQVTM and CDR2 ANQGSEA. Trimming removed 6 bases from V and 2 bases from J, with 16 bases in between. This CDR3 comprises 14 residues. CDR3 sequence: CSVNRMGRQETQYF. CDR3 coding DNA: TGCAGCGTCAACCGTATGGGGCGGCAAGAGACCCAGTACTTC.

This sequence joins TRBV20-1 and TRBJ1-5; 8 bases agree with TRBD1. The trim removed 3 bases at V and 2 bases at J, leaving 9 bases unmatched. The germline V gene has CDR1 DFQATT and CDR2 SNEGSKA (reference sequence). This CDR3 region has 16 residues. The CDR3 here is CSASTLGQGGNQPQHF. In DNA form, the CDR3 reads TGCAGTGCTAGTACGCTCGGACAGGGAGGCAATCAGCCCCAGCATTTT.

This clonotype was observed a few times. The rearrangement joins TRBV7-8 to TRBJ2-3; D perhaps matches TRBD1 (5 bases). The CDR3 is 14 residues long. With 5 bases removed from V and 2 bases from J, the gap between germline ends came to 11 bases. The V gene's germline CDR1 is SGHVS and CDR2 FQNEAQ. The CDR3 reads CASSPDRYTDTQYF. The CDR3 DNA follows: TGTGCCAGCAGCCCTGACAGATACACAGATACGCAGTATTTT.

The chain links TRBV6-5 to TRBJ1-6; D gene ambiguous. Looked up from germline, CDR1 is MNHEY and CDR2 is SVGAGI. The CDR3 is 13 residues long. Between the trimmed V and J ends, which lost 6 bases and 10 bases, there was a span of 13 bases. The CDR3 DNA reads TGTGCCAGCAGCACAAAAAACGGGTCACCCCTCCACTTT. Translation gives CASSTKNGSPLHF.

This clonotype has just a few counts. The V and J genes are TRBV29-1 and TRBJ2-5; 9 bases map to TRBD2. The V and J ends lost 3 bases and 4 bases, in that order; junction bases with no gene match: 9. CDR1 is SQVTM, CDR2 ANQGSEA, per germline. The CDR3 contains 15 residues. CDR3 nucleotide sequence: TGCAGCGTTGAGATGGCGGGACTAGCTGTAGAGACCCAGTACTTC. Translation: CSVEMAGLAVETQYF.

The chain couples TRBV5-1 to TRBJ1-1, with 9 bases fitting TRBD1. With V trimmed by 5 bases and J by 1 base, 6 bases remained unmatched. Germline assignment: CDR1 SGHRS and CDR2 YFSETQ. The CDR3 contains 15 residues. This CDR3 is CASSLRTGENTEAFF. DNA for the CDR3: TGCGCCAGCAGTCTACGGACAGGGGAGAACACTGAAGCTTTCTTT.

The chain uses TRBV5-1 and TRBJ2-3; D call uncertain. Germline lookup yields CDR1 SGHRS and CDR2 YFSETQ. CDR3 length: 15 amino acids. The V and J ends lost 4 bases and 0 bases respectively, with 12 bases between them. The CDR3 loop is CASSASILSTDTQYF. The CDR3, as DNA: TGCGCCAGCAGCGCGTCTATACTAAGCACAGATACGCAGTATTTT.

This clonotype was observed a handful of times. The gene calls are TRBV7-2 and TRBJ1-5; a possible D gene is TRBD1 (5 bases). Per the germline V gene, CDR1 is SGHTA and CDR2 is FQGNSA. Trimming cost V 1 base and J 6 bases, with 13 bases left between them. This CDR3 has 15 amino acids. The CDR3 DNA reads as TGTGCCAGCAGCTTAGGGGGGGGGAAGGGTCAGCCCCAGCATTTT. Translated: CASSLGGGKGQPQHF.

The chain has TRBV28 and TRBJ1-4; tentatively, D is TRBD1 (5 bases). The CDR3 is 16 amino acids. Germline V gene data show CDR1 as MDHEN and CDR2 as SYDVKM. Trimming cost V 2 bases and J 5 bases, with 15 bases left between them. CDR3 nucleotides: TGTGCCAGCAGTTTAGTTGGAGAGGGGAGGAATGAAAAACTGTTTTTT. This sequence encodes CASSLVGEGRNEKLFF.

CDR3 loop: CSVESGETEAFF. The CDR3, as DNA: TGCAGCGTTGAAAGCGGAGAAACTGAAGCTTTCTTT. The genes are TRBV29-1 and TRBJ1-1; the D is unclear. The CDR3 sequence is 12 residues long. V was trimmed by 2 bases and J by 5 bases, leaving 9 bases between them. From germline, CDR1 is SQVTM and CDR2 ANQGSEA. The full variable domain, with the rest looked up from reference TRBV29-1 and TRBJ1-1, is SAVISQKPSRDICQRGTSLTIQCQVDSQVTMMFWYRQQPGQSLTLIATANQGSEATYESGFVIDKFPISRPNLTFSTLTVSNMSPEDSSIYLCSVESGETEAFFGQGTRLTVV.

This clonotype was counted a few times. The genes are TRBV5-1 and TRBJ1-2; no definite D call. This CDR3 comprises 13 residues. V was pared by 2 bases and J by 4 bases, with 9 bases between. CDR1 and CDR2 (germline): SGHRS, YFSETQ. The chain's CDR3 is CASSFDKTYGYTF. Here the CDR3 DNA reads TGCGCCAGCAGCTTCGACAAAACCTATGGCTACACCTTC.